The rows below give T cell receptor beta chains drawn from one sample of a study of T cell changes during pregnancy in multiple sclerosis. Profiling relied on immunoSEQ multiplex PCR, and the TCRdb table lists in-frame clones only, not all of them. The sample has about 40,000 clones, around 90% seen once; the top ten hold 13%. The starting material was CD8+ T cells from peripheral blood mononuclear cells, obtained in the first trimester of pregnancy. These receptors all come from a female donor with multiple sclerosis, enrolled in a pregnancy study. The CDR3 runs from the conserved cysteine through the conserved F or W. Each record gives: D gene, J gene, clone size, V gene, CDR3 protein, CDR3 DNA. The D gene is left open where the match is weak. Clone size is stated in some rows and not others, as once, few, many or a class when expanded.

TRBD1,TRBJ1-2,-,TRBV5-4,CASSLAQGDGYTF,TGTGCCAGCAGCTTGGCACAGGGGGATGGCTACACCTTC
TRBD1,TRBJ2-5,-,TRBV6-6,CASSRLPGTGKETQYF,TGTGCCAGCAGTCGACTTCCCGGGACAGGGAAAGAGACCCAGTACTTC
-,TRBJ1-2,-,TRBV4-1,CASSQESGVGYTF,TGCGCCAGCAGCCAAGAAAGCGGAGTCGGCTACACCTTC
TRBD2,TRBJ2-1,-,TRBV4-1,CASTPLPSGGPNEQFF,TGCGCCAGCACCCCCCTGCCCAGCGGGGGGCCCAATGAGCAGTTCTTC
-,TRBJ2-1,-,TRBV5-6,CASSLGTNYNEQFF,TGTGCCAGCAGCTTGGGGACAAACTACAATGAGCAGTTCTTC
TRBD1,TRBJ1-2,once,TRBV5-4,CASGSDRGWSNYGYTF,TGTGCCAGCGGATCGGACAGGGGGTGGTCTAACTATGGCTACACCTTC
-,TRBJ1-6,-,TRBV15,CATSRDRQGNSPLHF,TGTGCCACCAGCAGAGATCGGCAGGGGAATTCACCCCTCCACTTT
-,TRBJ1-4,-,TRBV7-1,CASSEQQCLLVDNEKLFF,TGTGCCAGCAGTGAGCAGCAGTGTCTCCTAGTCGACAATGAAAAACTGTTTTTT
-,TRBJ2-2,-,TRBV9,CASSGSGPNTGELFF,TGTGCCAGCAGCGGAAGCGGTCCTAACACCGGGGAGCTGTTTTTT
-,TRBJ2-3,-,TRBV29-1,CSGQSPDTQYF,TGCAGCGGACAGTCCCCAGATACGCAGTATTTT
-,TRBJ1-1,once,TRBV11-1,CASSRDREMNTEAFF,TGTGCCAGCAGCCGCGACCGGGAGATGAACACTGAAGCTTTCTTT
TRBD2,TRBJ2-3,-,TRBV7-6,CASSLIGGAVDTQYF,TGTGCCAGCAGCTTAATCGGGGGGGCGGTGGATACGCAGTATTTT
TRBD1,TRBJ1-2,once,TRBV7-9,CARGTDDARGGYTF,TGTGCCAGGGGGACAGACGACGCCCGGGGTGGCTACACCTTC
-,TRBJ2-7,-,TRBV6-1,CLVGGSYEQYF,TGTTTGGTTGGGGGGAGCTACGAGCAGTACTTC
-,TRBJ1-2,-,TRBV19,CASSIPGVHGYTF,TGTGCCAGTAGTATCCCAGGGGTCCATGGCTACACCTTC
-,TRBJ1-2,-,TRBV19,CASSSDNLSYGYTF,TGTGCCAGTAGTAGCGACAACCTATCCTATGGCTACACCTTC
-,TRBJ2-3,-,TRBV11-3,CASSLDPPGVLGGTDTQYF,TGTGCCAGCAGCTTAGATCCCCCGGGGGTGCTAGGAGGCACAGATACGCAGTATTTT
-,TRBJ1-2,-,TRBV12-2,CASRPLDLLSGYTF,TGTGCAAGTCGCCCACTCGATCTGCTCTCTGGCTACACCTTC
TRBD1,TRBJ2-7,-,TRBV27,CASSPGQGSFYEQYF,TGTGCCAGCAGTCCAGGACAGGGATCGTTCTACGAGCAGTACTTC
-,TRBJ1-4,-,TRBV2,CASKPTGFNEKLFF,TGTGCCAGCAAACCGACAGGATTTAATGAAAAACTGTTTTTT
TRBD2,TRBJ2-1,-,TRBV13,CASTTSGGGDEQFF,TGTGCCAGCACAACGAGCGGGGGCGGCGATGAGCAGTTCTTC
-,TRBJ1-1,-,TRBV27,CASQGLGSPTMNTEAFF,TGTGCCAGCCAGGGGTTGGGGTCGCCGACCATGAACACTGAAGCTTTCTTT
TRBD1,TRBJ2-7,-,TRBV2,CASTLGTVYEQYF,TGTGCCAGCACCTTAGGGACAGTCTACGAGCAGTACTTC
TRBD2,TRBJ2-2,-,TRBV18,CASSPTGEGFTGELFF,TGTGCCAGCTCACCGACCGGGGAGGGGTTCACCGGGGAGCTGTTTTTT
-,TRBJ2-2,-,TRBV30,CAWSWLYTGELFF,TGTGCCTGGAGTTGGCTTTACACCGGGGAGCTGTTTTTT
TRBD2,TRBJ2-7,-,TRBV30,CAWSIAGGLQYF,TGTGCCTGGAGTATTGCGGGGGGTCTGCAGTACTTC
TRBD1,TRBJ2-1,once,TRBV11-2,CASSLDIVWTGDEQFF,TGTGCCAGCAGCTTAGATATTGTGTGGACAGGGGATGAGCAGTTCTTC
TRBD2,TRBJ2-3,once,TRBV5-4,CASSPGLAGGPFTDTQYF,TGTGCCAGCAGCCCCGGACTAGCGGGGGGGCCTTTCACAGATACGCAGTATTTT
TRBD1,TRBJ1-2,-,TRBV6-1,CASSDETGVYGYTF,TGTGCCAGCAGTGATGAGACAGGGGTCTATGGCTACACCTTC
TRBD1,TRBJ1-2,-,TRBV27,CASSPTGQGNGYTF,TGTGCCAGCAGTCCAACGGGACAGGGAAATGGCTACACCTTC
-,TRBJ2-7,-,TRBV30,CAWKEYRDYEQYF,TGTGCCTGGAAGGAGTACAGGGACTACGAGCAGTACTTC
-,TRBJ1-2,-,TRBV7-9,CASSLMGEANYGYTF,TGTGCCAGCAGCTTAATGGGGGAGGCTAACTATGGCTACACCTTC
TRBD2,TRBJ2-2,-,TRBV19,CASSNLAGGPVTVKLFF,TGTGCCAGTAGTAATCTAGCGGGGGGACCCGTTACGGTGAAGCTGTTTTTT
-,TRBJ1-5,-,TRBV2,CATGWGGRNQPQHF,TGTGCCACCGGTTGGGGAGGCCGCAATCAGCCCCAGCATTTT
-,TRBJ1-1,-,TRBV27,CASSLGGGGPREAFF,TGTGCCAGCAGTTTAGGAGGGGGGGGGCCTCGGGAAGCTTTCTTT
-,TRBJ1-5,-,TRBV5-1,CASRRGSNQPQHF,TGCGCCAGCAGGAGGGGGAGCAATCAGCCCCAGCATTTT
-,TRBJ2-1,-,TRBV7-7,CASSFLGGGEQFF,TGTGCTAGCAGCTTCCTCGGGGGTGGTGAGCAGTTCTTC
-,TRBJ1-1,-,TRBV5-1,CASSPPRANTEAFF,TGCGCCAGCAGCCCCCCGAGGGCCAACACTGAAGCTTTCTTT
TRBD1,TRBJ2-7,-,TRBV4-1,CASSQIGTGDYEQYF,TGCGCCAGCAGCCAGATCGGGACAGGAGACTACGAGCAGTACTTC
-,TRBJ1-2,-,TRBV7-6,CASSVGEGGYTF,TGTGCCAGCAGCGTCGGGGAAGGTGGCTACACCTTC
-,TRBJ2-7,-,TRBV27,CASRGMDYEQYF,TGTGCCAGCCGGGGTATGGACTACGAGCAGTACTTC
-,TRBJ2-7,-,TRBV7-6,CASSANAGYEQYF,TGTGCCAGCAGCGCAAATGCCGGCTACGAGCAGTACTTC
TRBD1,TRBJ1-5,-,TRBV2,CASKWTGANQPQHF,TGTGCCAGCAAATGGACAGGGGCCAATCAGCCCCAGCATTTT
TRBD1,TRBJ1-6,-,TRBV9,CASSAGTESNSPLHF,TGTGCCAGCAGCGCCGGGACAGAATCTAATTCACCCCTCCACTTT
-,TRBJ2-2,-,TRBV5-5,CASSWGAGNTGELFF,TGTGCCAGCAGCTGGGGTGCGGGGAACACCGGGGAGCTGTTTTTT
-,TRBJ1-5,-,TRBV7-9,CASSHGKDQPQHF,TGTGCCAGCAGCCACGGGAAGGATCAGCCCCAGCATTTT
-,TRBJ2-3,-,TRBV5-6,CASSSGDTQYF,TGTGCCAGCAGCTCAGGGGATACGCAGTATTTT
TRBD1,TRBJ1-1,-,TRBV14,CASNLPGQGEAFF,TGTGCCAGCAACCTCCCGGGACAGGGTGAAGCTTTCTTT
TRBD1,TRBJ2-7,-,TRBV7-8,CASSPSGQGSEQYF,TGTGCCAGCAGCCCCTCCGGACAGGGGAGTGAGCAGTACTTC
-,TRBJ1-2,once,TRBV11-2,CASRSDIYGYTF,TGTGCCAGCAGGTCGGACATCTATGGCTACACCTTC
TRBD1,TRBJ2-1,-,TRBV9,CASSAWTGEQFF,TGTGCCAGCAGCGCGTGGACAGGGGAGCAGTTCTTC
-,TRBJ1-5,-,TRBV7-9,CASSSTATENQPQHF,TGTGCCAGCAGCTCGACCGCGACTGAAAATCAGCCCCAGCATTTT
TRBD2,TRBJ2-2,-,TRBV27,CASSLSPSGEGAGELFF,TGTGCCAGCAGTTTATCGCCTAGCGGGGAAGGGGCCGGGGAGCTGTTTTTT
-,TRBJ2-7,-,TRBV7-2,CASSLSPEVPYEQYF,TGTGCCAGCAGCTTAAGCCCCGAAGTCCCCTACGAGCAGTACTTC
TRBD1,TRBJ2-3,-,TRBV9,CASSEGTVTDTQYF,TGTGCCAGCAGCGAGGGGACAGTCACAGATACGCAGTATTTT
TRBD2,TRBJ2-1,-,TRBV25-1,CASVLERGRSYNEQFF,TGTGCCAGCGTGTTGGAGCGGGGCCGCTCCTACAATGAGCAGTTCTTC
-,TRBJ2-1,-,TRBV21-1,CASSKVGLAFGEQFF,TGTGCCAGCAGCAAAGTAGGACTAGCGTTCGGTGAGCAGTTCTTC
-,TRBJ1-3,-,TRBV30,CAWKFGSGNTIYF,TGTGCCTGGAAATTCGGCTCTGGAAACACCATATATTTT
-,TRBJ1-2,once,TRBV28,CASSFRTLPNYGYTF,TGTGCCAGCAGCTTCCGGACACTTCCTAACTATGGCTACACCTTC
-,TRBJ2-5,-,TRBV7-8,CASSLPPGVEETQYF,TGTGCCAGCAGCTTACCCCCTGGAGTTGAGGAGACCCAGTACTTC